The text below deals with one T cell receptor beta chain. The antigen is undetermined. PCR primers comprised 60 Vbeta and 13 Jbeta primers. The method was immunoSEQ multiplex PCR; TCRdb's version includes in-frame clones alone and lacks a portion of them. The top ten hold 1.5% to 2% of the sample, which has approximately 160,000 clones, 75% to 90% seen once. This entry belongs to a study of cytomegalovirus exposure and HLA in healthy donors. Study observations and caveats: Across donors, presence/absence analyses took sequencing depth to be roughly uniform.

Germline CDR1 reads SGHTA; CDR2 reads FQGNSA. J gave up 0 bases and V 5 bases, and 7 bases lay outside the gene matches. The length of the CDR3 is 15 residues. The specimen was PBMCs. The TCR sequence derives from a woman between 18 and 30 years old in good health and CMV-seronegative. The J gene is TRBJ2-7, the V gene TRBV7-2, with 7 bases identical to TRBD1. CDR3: CASSGGQTSSYEQYF. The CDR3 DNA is TGTGCCAGCAGCGGGGGACAGACGAGCTCCTACGAGCAGTACTTC.